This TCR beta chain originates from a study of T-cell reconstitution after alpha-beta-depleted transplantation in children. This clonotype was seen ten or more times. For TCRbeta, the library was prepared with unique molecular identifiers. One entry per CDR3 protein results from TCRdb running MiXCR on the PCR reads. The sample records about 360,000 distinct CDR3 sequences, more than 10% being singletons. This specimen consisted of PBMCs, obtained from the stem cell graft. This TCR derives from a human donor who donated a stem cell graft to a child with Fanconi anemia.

In nucleotides, the CDR3 is TGTGCCAGCAGTCAGGACAGGGAATCTCTCTATGGCTACACCTTC. Translating it yields CASSQDRESLYGYTF. V and J are TRBV27 and TRBJ1-2, with 8 bases identical to TRBD1. V was pared by 5 bases and J by 4 bases, with 9 bases of the junction left unmatched. CDR1 is MNHEY, CDR2 SMNVEV, per germline (reference sequence). CDR3 length: 15 amino acids.